This T cell receptor beta chain was documented in a study of T cell repertoires in cytomegalovirus infection. Looked up from germline, CDR1 is SGHVS and CDR2 is FQNEAQ. Between the trimmed V and J ends, which lost 4 bases and 4 bases, there was a span of 10 bases. The CDR3 spans 13 residues. MiXCR was run by TCRdb on the reads, yielding one entry per CDR3 protein. The sample lists roughly 920,000 distinct CDR3 sequences, roughly a third occurring once. This clonotype was seen a handful of times. The target antigen is unknown. The chain combines TRBV7-8 with TRBJ1-1; D not resolved. Material: cultured CD8+ T cells from PBMCs, obtained from culture after CMV antigen stimulation. The receptor was isolated from a human donor in good health (CMV status not recorded). Some clones in this sample may be carry-over from other donors' samples. The chain's CDR3 is CASSSLLGTEAFF. Here the CDR3 DNA reads TGTGCCAGCAGCTCACTTTTAGGCACTGAAGCTTTCTTT.